These 16 T cell receptor beta chains came from one sample sequenced in a study of post-analysis software for immune sequencing data. Study results and caveats: The study found TRBV5-6, TRBV5-1 and TRBV20-1 among five or six TRBV segments more frequent in patients than controls.

The authors incorporated unique molecular identifiers into the TCR beta cDNA libraries. TCRdb ran MiXCR on the PCR reads and lists one entry per CDR3 protein. The sample holds about 540,000 distinct CDR3 sequences, roughly 34% seen once. Their recognized antigens are unknown. The sequencing input was blood. These receptors originate from a girl aged 2-17 years with multiple sclerosis.

This clonotype has just a few counts. This chain uses TRBV5-1 with TRBJ2-1; TRBD1 matches 7 bases. The germline V gene has CDR1 SGHRS and CDR2 YFSETQ. This CDR3 has 15 residues. The V gene end was trimmed by 5 bases and the J gene end by 7 bases; junction bases not matched to a gene: 12. The CDR3, as DNA: TGCGCCAGCAGTTTAGACAGGGTAGGAACTAATGAGCAGTTCTTC. Protein sequence: CASSLDRVGTNEQFF.

This clonotype was recorded a few times. As DNA, the CDR3 is TGTGCCAGCAGTTTTTGGGGGGGGACCACTGAAGCTTTCTTT. Translated: CASSFWGGTTEAFF. This rearrangement joins TRBV12-3 or TRBV12-4 to TRBJ1-1; D might be TRBD1 (5 bases). This CDR3 has 14 residues. Trimming left V 3 bases short and J 4 bases short, with 12 bases between.

V usage is TRBV6-5 and J usage is TRBJ1-1; D call uncertain. The CDR3 has 13 residues. Germline lookup yields CDR1 MNHEY and CDR2 SVGAGI. Trimming cost V 6 bases and J 0 bases, with 8 bases left between them. The CDR3 spells CASRTEVNTEAFF. The CDR3 coding sequence is TGTGCCAGCAGAACGGAAGTGAACACTGAAGCTTTCTTT.

This clonotype was seen only a few times. The V and J genes are TRBV3-1 and TRBJ2-7, with D tentatively TRBD1 (5 bases). CDR3 length equals 13 residues. CDR1 LGHDT and CDR2 YNNKEL come from the germline V gene (reference sequence). Trimming removed 1 base at V and 7 bases at J, with 11 bases between. The CDR3: CASSQVPRTEQYF. The DNA for the CDR3 is TGTGCCAGCAGCCAAGTCCCGCGGACAGAGCAGTACTTC.

The rearrangement uses TRBV20-1 and TRBJ2-7; the D is unclear. The end of the DNA fits TRBJ2-4 better, so the J call may be wrong. Germline CDR1 DFQATT, CDR2 SNEGSKA (reference sequence). This CDR3 comprises 14 residues. The CDR3 sequence: CSATETYNKNIQYF. The CDR3 DNA sequence: TGCAGTGCTACGGAGACTTATAATAAAAACATTCAGTACTTC.

The chain carries TRBV7-8 and TRBJ2-2; the D gene could be TRBD1 or TRBD2 (5 bases each). V gave up 0 bases and J gave up 4 bases, with 12 bases separating them. Germline values: CDR1 SGHVS, CDR2 FQNEAQ. This CDR3 contains 16 residues. In nucleotides, the CDR3 is TGTGCCAGCAGCTTAGCCAGGGACCCGAGCACCGGGGAGCTGTTTTTT. It specifies CASSLARDPSTGELFF.

V gene TRBV7-6 combines with J gene TRBJ1-1; 7 nucleotides line up with TRBD1. The ends lost 7 bases at V and 7 bases at J; junction bases unmatched: 9. CDR3 length equals 13 residues. From germline, CDR1 is SGHVS and CDR2 FNYEAQ. The CDR3 here is CASTETGMGEAFF. CDR3 nucleotide sequence: TGTGCCAGCACTGAGACAGGGATGGGTGAAGCTTTCTTT.

This clonotype was counted between two and nine times. The chain recombines TRBV6-6 with TRBJ2-5; D uncertain. Between the trimmed V and J ends, which lost 5 bases and 0 bases, there was a span of 10 bases. The CDR3 spans 14 residues. Per germline, CDR1 MNHNY and CDR2 SVGAGI (reference sequence). The CDR3 protein is CASSRGRNQETQYF. Here the CDR3 DNA reads TGTGCCAGCAGTCGCGGACGGAACCAAGAGACCCAGTACTTC.

This clonotype has a handful of counts. V gene TRBV20-1 combines with J gene TRBJ1-2; 7 nucleotides line up with TRBD1. CDR3 length equals 11 residues. From germline, CDR1 is DFQATT and CDR2 SNEGSKA (reference sequence). CDR3 in amino acids: CSAGAGGGYTF. CDR3 coding DNA: TGCAGCGCTGGGGCAGGGGGTGGCTACACCTTC.

The table lists this clonotype with a few counts. This sequence joins TRBV6-1 and TRBJ1-1; D call uncertain. With 4 bases removed from V and 0 bases from J, the gap between germline ends came to 12 bases. CDR1 is MNHNS, CDR2 SASEGT, per germline. CDR3 size: 15 residues. CDR3 amino acids: CASSAYRSMNTEAFF. The CDR3 DNA reads TGTGCCAGCAGTGCCTATCGTAGCATGAACACTGAAGCTTTCTTT.

J is TRBJ2-4 and V is TRBV11-2, with 11 nucleotides matching TRBD2. In germline, CDR1 is SGHAT, CDR2 FQNNGV. The CDR3 sequence is 20 residues long. V trimming: 2 bases; J trimming: 0 bases; junction bases outside the gene matches: 12. The CDR3 sequence: CASSLSPGLADLLAKNIQYF. CDR3 coding DNA: TGTGCCAGCAGCTTAAGTCCGGGACTAGCGGACCTGTTAGCCAAAAACATTCAGTACTTC. The whole variable domain, filled in from reference TRBV11-2 and TRBJ2-4, reads EAGVAQSPRYKIIEKRQSVAFWCNPISGHATLYWYQQILGQGPKLLIQFQNNGVVDDSQLPKDRFSAERLKGVDSTLKIQPAKLEDSAVYLCASSLSPGLADLLAKNIQYFGAGTRLSVL.

The V gene is TRBV18, the J gene TRBJ2-1, with 10 bases that match TRBD2. The CDR3 is 18 amino acids. V was pared by 1 base and J by 2 bases, with 8 bases of the junction left unmatched. The germline gives CDR1 KGHSH, CDR2 LQKENI. The CDR3 region has the DNA TGTGCCAGCTCACCACGACGCGCGAGCGGGGGGGCCTACAATGAGCAGTTCTTC. It encodes CASSPRRASGGAYNEQFF.

The chain couples TRBV12-3 or TRBV12-4 to TRBJ1-1; 8 bases line up with TRBD1. The CDR3 extends over 14 amino acids. The V and J ends lost 5 bases and 4 bases, in that order; junction bases with no gene match: 6. The CDR3 DNA sequence: TGTGCCAGCAGTCCCCATGGACAGGGCACTGAAGCTTTCTTT. Amino acids: CASSPHGQGTEAFF.

The sample holds a few counts of this clonotype. The chain carries TRBV4-2 and TRBJ2-6, with D perhaps TRBD1 (6 bases). Germline V gene data show CDR1 as LGHNA and CDR2 as YNFKEQ. V was shortened by 0 bases and J by 0 bases, with 24 bases between the two germline ends. This CDR3 region has 22 residues. The CDR3 DNA reads TGTGCCAGCAGCCAAGATCAGGTGAAGGACAGTATGCGAGGCTCTGGGGCCAACGTCCTGACTTTC. Its protein is CASSQDQVKDSMRGSGANVLTF.

Turning to this clonotype: The germline gene is not matched at one end of the junction; a read error may be the cause. The chain recombines TRBV9 with TRBJ1-2; D uncertain. CDR3 size: 13 residues. Germline V lookup: CDR1 SGDLS, CDR2 YYNGEE. This CDR3 is CASGVDPNYGYTF. CDR3 DNA: TGTGCCAGCGGCGTAGACCCTAACTATGGCTACACCTTC.

The V and J genes are TRBV4-1 and TRBJ2-7, with D perhaps TRBD1 (7 bases). V was trimmed by 4 bases and J by 5 bases, leaving 15 bases between them. This CDR3 comprises 14 residues. CDR1 and CDR2 from the germline V gene are MGHRA and YSYEKL. CDR3 region: CASSRRQGGDEQYF. CDR3 in DNA: TGCGCCAGCAGCCGTCGACAGGGCGGGGACGAGCAGTACTTC.